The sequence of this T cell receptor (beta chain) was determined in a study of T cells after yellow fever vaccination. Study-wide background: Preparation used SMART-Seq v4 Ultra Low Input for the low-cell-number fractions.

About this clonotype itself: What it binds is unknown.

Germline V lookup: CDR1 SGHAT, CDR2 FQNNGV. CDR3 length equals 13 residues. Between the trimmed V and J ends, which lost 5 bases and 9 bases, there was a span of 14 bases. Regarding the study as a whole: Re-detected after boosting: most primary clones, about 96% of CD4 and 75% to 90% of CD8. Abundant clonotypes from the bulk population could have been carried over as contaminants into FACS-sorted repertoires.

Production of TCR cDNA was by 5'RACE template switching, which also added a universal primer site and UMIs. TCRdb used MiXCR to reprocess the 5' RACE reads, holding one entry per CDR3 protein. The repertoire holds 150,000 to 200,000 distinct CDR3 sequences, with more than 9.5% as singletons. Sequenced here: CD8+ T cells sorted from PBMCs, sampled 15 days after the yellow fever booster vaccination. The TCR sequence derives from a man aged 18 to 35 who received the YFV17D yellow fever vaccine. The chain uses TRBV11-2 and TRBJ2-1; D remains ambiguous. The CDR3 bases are TGTGCCAGCAGCCTCCTTAGGGTGAGTGAGCAGTTCTTC. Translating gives CASSLLRVSEQFF.